This T cell receptor (beta chain) was recorded in a study of T cell changes during pregnancy in multiple sclerosis. Germline CDR1 LNHDA, CDR2 SQIVND (reference sequence). Trimming shortened V by 0 bases and J by 9 bases, and 17 bases separated the two germline ends. The CDR3 spans 15 residues. Sequencing was performed with immunoSEQ multiplex PCR; in TCRdb, only in-frame clones are kept and a portion is missing. The sample includes tens of thousands of clones, roughly 90% of them seen just once. This clonotype was sampled from a female donor in good health, enrolled as a control in a pregnancy study. V gene TRBV19 combines with J gene TRBJ1-2; no reliable D call. The sample here was CD4+ T cells from peripheral blood mononuclear cells, taken in the third trimester of pregnancy. CDR3 nucleotide sequence: TGTGCCAGTAGTATAGAGAGTGAAGCCCCTATGAGCTACACCTTC. This sequence encodes CASSIESEAPMSYTF. Based on the CDR3 plus reference TRBV19 and TRBJ1-2, the full variable domain is DGGITQSPKYLFRKEGQNVTLSCEQNLNHDAMYWYRQDPGQGLRLIYYSQIVNDFQKGDIAEGYSVSREKKESFPLTVTSAQKNPTAFYLCASSIESEAPMSYTFGSGTRLTVV.